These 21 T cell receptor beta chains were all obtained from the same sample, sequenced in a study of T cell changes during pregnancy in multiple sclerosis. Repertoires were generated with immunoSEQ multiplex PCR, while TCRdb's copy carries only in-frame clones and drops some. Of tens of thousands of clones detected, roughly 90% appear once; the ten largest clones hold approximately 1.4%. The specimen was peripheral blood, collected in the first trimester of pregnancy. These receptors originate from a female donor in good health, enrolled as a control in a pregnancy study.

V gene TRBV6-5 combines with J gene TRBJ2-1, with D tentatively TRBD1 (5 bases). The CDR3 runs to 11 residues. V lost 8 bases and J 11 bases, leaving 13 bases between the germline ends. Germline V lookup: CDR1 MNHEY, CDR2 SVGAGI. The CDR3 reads CASGRGAKQFF. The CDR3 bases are TGTGCCAGCGGACGTGGGGCGAAGCAGTTCTTC.

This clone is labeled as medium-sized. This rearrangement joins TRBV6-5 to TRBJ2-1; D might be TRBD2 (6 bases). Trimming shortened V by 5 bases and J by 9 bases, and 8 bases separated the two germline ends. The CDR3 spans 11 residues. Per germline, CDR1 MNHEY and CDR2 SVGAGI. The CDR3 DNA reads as TGTGCCAGCAGTCACGGGGGTGAGCAGTTCTTC. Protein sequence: CASSHGGEQFF.

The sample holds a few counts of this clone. The CDR3, as DNA: TGTGCCAGCAGCTTGACAGGGGATCAGCCCCAGCATTTT. Its translation: CASSLTGDQPQHF. The chain couples TRBV2 to TRBJ1-5; 8 bases agree with TRBD1. V lost 6 bases and J lost 5; bases outside the gene matches: 3. This CDR3 has 13 amino acids. Germline V lookup: CDR1 SNHLY, CDR2 FYNNEI.

CDR3 amino acids: CASSPNKGTGHEQYF. CDR3 bases: TGTGCCAGCTCACCAAATAAAGGGACAGGGCACGAGCAGTACTTC. The rearrangement uses TRBV18 and TRBJ2-7; 9 nucleotides line up with TRBD1. The germline V gene encodes CDR1 KGHSH and CDR2 LQKENI. The CDR3 is 15 amino acids. V lost 2 bases, J lost 5 bases, and 7 bases stayed unmatched.

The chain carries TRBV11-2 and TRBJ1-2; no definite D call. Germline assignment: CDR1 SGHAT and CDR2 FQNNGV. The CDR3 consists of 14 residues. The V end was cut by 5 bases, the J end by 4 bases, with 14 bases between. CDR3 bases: TGTGCCAGCAGCCCACAAGGAGGCATCTATGGCTACACCTTC. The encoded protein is CASSPQGGIYGYTF.

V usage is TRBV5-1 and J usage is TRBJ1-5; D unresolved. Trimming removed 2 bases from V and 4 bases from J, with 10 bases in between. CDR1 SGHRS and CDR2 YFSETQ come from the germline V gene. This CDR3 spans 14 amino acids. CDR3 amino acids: CASSFGSPNQPQHF. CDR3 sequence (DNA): TGCGCCAGCAGCTTCGGGTCACCGAATCAGCCCCAGCATTTT.

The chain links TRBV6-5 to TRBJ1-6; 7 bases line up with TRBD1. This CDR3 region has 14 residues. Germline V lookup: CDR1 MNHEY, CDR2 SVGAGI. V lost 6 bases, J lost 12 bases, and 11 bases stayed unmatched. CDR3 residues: CASSTTGVWQPLHF. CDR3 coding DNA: TGTGCCAGCAGCACCACAGGGGTTTGGCAACCCCTCCACTTT.

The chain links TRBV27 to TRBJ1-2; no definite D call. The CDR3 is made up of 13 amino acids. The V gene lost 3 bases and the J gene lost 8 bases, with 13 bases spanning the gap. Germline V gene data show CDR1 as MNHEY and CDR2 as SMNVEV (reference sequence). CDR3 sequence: CASSLTGARGYTF. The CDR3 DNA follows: TGTGCCAGCAGTTTGACGGGAGCTCGGGGCTACACCTTC.

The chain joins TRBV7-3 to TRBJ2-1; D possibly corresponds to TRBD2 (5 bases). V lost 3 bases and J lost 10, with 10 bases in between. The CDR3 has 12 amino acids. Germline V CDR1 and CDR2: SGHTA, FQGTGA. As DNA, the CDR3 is TGTGCCAGCAGCTTCGGGAAGGGAGAGCAGTTCTTC. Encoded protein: CASSFGKGEQFF.

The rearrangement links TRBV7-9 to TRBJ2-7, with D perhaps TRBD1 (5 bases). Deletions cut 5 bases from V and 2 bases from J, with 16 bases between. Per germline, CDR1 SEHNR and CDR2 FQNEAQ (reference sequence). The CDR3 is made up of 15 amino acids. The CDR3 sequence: CASSPLAQGAYEQYF. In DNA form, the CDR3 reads TGTGCCAGCAGCCCCCTTGCGCAGGGCGCCTACGAGCAGTACTTC.

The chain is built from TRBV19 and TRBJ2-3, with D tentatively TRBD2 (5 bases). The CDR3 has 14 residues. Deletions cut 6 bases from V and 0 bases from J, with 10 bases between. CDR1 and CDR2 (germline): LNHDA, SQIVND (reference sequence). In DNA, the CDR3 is TGTGCCAGTAGAGGACGGGATAGCACAGATACGCAGTATTTT. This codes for CASRGRDSTDTQYF.

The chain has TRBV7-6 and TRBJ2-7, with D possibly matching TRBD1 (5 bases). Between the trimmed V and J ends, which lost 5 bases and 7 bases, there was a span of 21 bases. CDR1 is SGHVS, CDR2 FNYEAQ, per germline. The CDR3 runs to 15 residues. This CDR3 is CASSVTSPRGGEQYF. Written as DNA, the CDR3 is TGTGCCAGCAGCGTAACCTCCCCAAGGGGTGGGGAGCAGTACTTC.

The CDR3 reads CASSPEGQGVLDQPQHF. In DNA form, the CDR3 reads TGTGCCAGCTCACCAGAGGGACAGGGGGTATTGGACCAGCCCCAGCATTTT. V is TRBV18 and J is TRBJ1-5; 11 positions match TRBD1. Germline CDR1 is KGHSH and CDR2 is LQKENI. This CDR3 region has 17 residues. Trimming removed 2 bases from V and 7 bases from J; junction bases left unmatched: 10. The full variable domain, completed using reference TRBV18 and TRBJ1-5, is NAGVMQNPRHLVRRRGQEARLRCSPMKGHSHVYWYRQLPEEGLKFMVYLQKENIIDESGMPKERFSAEFPKEGPSILRIQQVVRGDSAAYFCASSPEGQGVLDQPQHFGDGTRLSIL.

The CDR3 nucleotides read TGCGCCAGCAGCTTGGCCGGGACAGGGGGTTCACCCCTCCACTTT. The encoded protein is CASSLAGTGGSPLHF. The genes are TRBV5-1 and TRBJ1-6; 11 bases are shared with TRBD1. CDR3 length equals 15 residues. From germline, CDR1 is SGHRS and CDR2 YFSETQ. V lost 0 bases, J lost 9 bases, and 2 bases stayed unmatched.

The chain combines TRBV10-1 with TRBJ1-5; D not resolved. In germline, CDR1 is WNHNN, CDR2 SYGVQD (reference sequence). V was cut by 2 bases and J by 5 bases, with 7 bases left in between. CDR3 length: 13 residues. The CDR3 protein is CASSESEDQPQHF. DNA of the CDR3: TGCGCCAGCAGTGAGAGTGAGGATCAGCCCCAGCATTTT.

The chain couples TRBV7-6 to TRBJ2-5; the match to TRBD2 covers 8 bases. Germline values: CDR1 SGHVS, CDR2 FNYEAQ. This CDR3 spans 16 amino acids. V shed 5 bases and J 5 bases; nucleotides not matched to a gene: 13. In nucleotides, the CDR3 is TGTGCCAGCAGCCAGGCTTGGAGCGGGAGTACGGAGACCCAGTACTTC. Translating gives CASSQAWSGSTETQYF.

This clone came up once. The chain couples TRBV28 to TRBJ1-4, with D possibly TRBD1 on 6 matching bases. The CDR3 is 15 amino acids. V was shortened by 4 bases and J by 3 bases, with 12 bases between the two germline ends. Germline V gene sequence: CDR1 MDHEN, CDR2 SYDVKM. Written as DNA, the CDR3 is TGTGCCAGCAGTTCAGGACAGCTTTCTAATGAAAAACTGTTTTTT. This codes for CASSSGQLSNEKLFF.

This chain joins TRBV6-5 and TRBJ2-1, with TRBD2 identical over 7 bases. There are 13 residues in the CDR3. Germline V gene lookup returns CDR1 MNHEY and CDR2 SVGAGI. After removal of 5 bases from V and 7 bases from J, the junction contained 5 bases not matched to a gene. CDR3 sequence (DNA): TGTGCCAGCAGTCGAGGCGGGAGTAATGAGCAGTTCTTC. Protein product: CASSRGGSNEQFF.

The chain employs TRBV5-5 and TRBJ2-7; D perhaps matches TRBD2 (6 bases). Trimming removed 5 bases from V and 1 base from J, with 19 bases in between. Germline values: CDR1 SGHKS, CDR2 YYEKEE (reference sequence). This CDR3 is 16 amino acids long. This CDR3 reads CASSPRPGTRSYEQYF. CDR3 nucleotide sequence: TGTGCCAGCAGTCCCCGCCCCGGGACTCGATCCTACGAGCAGTACTTC.

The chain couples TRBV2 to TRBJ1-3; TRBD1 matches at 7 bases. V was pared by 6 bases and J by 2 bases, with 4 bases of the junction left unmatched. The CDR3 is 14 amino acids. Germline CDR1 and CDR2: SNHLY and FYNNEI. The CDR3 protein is CASRNRGPGNTIYF. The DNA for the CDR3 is TGTGCCAGCAGAAACAGGGGCCCTGGAAACACCATATATTTT.

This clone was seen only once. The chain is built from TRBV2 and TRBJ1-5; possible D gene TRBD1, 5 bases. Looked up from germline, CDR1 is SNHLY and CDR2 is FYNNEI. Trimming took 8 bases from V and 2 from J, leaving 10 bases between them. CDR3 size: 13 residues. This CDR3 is CASQGDRNQPQHF. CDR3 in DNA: TGTGCCAGCCAGGGTGATCGCAATCAGCCCCAGCATTTT. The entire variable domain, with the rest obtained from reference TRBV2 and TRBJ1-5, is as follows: EPEVTQTPSHQVTQMGQEVILRCVPISNHLYFYWYRQILGQKVEFLVSFYNNEISEKSEIFDDQFSVERPDGSNFTLKIRSTKLEDSAMYFCASQGDRNQPQHFGDGTRLSIL.